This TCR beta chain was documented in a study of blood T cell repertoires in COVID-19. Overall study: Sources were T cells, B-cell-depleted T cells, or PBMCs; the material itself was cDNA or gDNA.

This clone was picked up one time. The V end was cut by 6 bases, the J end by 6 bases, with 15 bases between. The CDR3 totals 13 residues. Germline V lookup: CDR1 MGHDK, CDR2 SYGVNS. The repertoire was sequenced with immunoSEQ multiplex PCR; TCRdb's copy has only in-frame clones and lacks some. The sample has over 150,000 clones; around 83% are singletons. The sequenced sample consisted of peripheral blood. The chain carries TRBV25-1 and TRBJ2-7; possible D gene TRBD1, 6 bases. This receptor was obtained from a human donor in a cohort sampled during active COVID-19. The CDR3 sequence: CASRPDSVREQYF. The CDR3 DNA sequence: TGTGCCAGCAGACCGGACAGCGTACGCGAGCAGTACTTC.